This TCR beta chain originates from a study of T cells expressing NK-cell markers. Germline assignment: CDR1 SGHTA and CDR2 FQGNSA. This CDR3 is 15 amino acids long. TCRdb reanalyzed the 5' RACE reads and collapses them to one entry per CDR3 protein, without DNA. The specimen's table records hundreds of thousands of distinct CDR3 sequences. The sequenced sample consisted of blood T cells: a sorted CD56 or NKG2C T cell subset, CD4+ or CD8+ T cells, or bulk PBMC T cells (not recorded which). V and J are TRBV7-2 and TRBJ2-3; lacking DNA, the TRBD2 call made by TCRdb goes unchecked. This TCR was sampled from a woman aged 18 to 75 in good health. Here the CDR3 reads CASSLRGGRTDTQYF.